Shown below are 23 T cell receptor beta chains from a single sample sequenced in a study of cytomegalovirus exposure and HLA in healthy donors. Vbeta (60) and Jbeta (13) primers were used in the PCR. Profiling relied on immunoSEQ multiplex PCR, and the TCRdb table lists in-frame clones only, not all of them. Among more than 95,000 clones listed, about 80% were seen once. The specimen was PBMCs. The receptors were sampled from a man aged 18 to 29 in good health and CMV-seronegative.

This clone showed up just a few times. CDR3 in amino acids: CATRDSLHGYTF. For the CDR3, the DNA is TGTGCCACTAGGGACAGCCTCCATGGCTACACCTTC. V gene TRBV19 combines with J gene TRBJ1-2; 7 nucleotides align to TRBD1. V shed 10 bases and J 6 bases; nucleotides not matched to a gene: 8. The CDR3 extends over 12 amino acids. Germline CDR1 is LNHDA and CDR2 is SQIVND (reference sequence).

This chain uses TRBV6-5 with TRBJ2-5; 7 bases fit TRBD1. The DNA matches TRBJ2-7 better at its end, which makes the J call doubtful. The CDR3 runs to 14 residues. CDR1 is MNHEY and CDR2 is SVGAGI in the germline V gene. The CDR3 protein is CASSYGQGAYEQYF. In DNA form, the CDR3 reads TGTGCCAGCAGTTACGGCCAGGGGGCCTACGAGCAGTACTTC.

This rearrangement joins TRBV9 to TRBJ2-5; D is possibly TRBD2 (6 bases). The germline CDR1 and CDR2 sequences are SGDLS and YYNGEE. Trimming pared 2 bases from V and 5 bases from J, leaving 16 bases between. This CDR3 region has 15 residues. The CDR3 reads CASSVGTSPAETQYF. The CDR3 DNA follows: TGTGCCAGCAGCGTTGGGACTTCCCCGGCGGAGACCCAGTACTTC.

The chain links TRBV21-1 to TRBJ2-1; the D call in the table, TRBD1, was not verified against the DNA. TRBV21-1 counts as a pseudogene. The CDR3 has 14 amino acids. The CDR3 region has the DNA TGTGCCAGCAGCAAAGGGGGCAGGGGGTTTGAGCAGTTCTTC. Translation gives CASSKGGRGFEQFF.

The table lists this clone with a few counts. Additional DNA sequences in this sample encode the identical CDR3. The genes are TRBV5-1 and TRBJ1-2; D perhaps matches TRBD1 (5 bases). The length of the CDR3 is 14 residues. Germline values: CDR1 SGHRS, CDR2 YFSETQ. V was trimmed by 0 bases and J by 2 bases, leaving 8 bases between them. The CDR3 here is CASSLGPGNYGYTF. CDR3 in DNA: TGCGCCAGCAGCTTGGGGCCAGGGAACTATGGCTACACCTTC.

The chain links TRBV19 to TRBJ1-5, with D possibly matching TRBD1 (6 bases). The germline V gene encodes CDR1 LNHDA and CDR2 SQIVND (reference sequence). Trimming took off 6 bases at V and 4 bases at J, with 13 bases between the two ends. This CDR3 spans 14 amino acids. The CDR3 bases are TGTGCCAGTAGACTCGGACAGATTAATCAGCCCCAGCATTTT. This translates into CASRLGQINQPQHF.

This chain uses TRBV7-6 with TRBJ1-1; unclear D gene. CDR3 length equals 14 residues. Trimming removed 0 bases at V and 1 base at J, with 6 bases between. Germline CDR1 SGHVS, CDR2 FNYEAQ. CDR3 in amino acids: CASSLAGENTEAFF. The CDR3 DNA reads TGTGCCAGCAGCTTAGCCGGAGAGAACACTGAAGCTTTCTTT.

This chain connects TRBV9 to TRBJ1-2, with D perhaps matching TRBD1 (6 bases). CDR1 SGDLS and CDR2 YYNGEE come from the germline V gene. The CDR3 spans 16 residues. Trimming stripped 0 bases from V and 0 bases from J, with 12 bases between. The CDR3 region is CASSVDTRGTNYGYTF. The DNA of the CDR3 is TGTGCCAGCAGCGTAGATACTAGGGGGACTAACTATGGCTACACCTTC.

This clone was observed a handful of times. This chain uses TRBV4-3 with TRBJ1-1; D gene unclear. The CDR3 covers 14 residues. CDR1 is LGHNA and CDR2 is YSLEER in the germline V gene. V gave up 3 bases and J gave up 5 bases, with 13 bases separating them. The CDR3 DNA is TGCGCCAGCAGCCAGGACGGCGGAGGGACTGAAGCTTTCTTT. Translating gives CASSQDGGGTEAFF.

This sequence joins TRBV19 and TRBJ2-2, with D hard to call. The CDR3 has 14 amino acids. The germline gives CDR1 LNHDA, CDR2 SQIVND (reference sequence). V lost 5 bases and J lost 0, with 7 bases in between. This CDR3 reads CASSFDTNTGELFF. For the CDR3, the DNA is TGTGCCAGTAGTTTCGACACGAACACCGGGGAGCTGTTTTTT. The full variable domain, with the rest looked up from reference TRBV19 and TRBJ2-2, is DGGITQSPKYLFRKEGQNVTLSCEQNLNHDAMYWYRQDPGQGLRLIYYSQIVNDFQKGDIAEGYSVSREKKESFPLTVTSAQKNPTAFYLCASSFDTNTGELFFGEGSRLTVL.

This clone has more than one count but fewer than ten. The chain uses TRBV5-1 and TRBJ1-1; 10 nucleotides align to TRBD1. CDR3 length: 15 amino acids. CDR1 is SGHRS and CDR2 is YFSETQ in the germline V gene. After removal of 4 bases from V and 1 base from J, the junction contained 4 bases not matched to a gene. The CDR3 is CASSARDRGNTEAFF. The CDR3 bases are TGCGCCAGCAGCGCTAGGGACAGGGGGAACACTGAAGCTTTCTTT. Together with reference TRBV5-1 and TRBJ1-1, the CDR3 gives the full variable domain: KAGVTQTPRYLIKTRGQQVTLSCSPISGHRSVSWYQQTPGQGLQFLFEYFSETQRNKGNFPGRFSGRQFSNSRSEMNVSTLELGDSALYLCASSARDRGNTEAFFGQGTRLTVV.

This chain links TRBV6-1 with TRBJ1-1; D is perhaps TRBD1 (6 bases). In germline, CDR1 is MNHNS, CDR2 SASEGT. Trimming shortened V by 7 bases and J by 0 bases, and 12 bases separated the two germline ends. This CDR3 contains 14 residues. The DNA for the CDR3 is TGTGCCAGCACAAGGCAGGGGATGAACACTGAAGCTTTCTTT. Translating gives CASTRQGMNTEAFF.

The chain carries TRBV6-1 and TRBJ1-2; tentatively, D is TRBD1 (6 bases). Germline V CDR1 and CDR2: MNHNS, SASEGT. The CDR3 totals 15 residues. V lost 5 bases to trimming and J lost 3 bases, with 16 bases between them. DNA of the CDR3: TGTGCCAGCAGTTCGCAGGGGCAAGGATACTATGGCTACACCTTC. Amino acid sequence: CASSSQGQGYYGYTF.

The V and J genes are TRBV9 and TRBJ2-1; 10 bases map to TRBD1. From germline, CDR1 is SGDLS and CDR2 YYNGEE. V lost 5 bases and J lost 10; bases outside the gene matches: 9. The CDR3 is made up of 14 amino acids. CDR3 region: CASSVLTGGAEQFF. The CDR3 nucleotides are TGTGCCAGCAGTGTACTGACAGGGGGCGCAGAGCAGTTCTTC.

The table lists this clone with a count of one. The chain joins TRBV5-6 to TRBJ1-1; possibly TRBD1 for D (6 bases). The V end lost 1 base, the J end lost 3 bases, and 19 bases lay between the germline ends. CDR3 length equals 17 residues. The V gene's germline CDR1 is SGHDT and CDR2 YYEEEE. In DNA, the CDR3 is TGTGCCAGCAGCTTGTCGGGCAGGGGTGAGGGACACACTGAAGCTTTCTTT. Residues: CASSLSGRGEGHTEAFF.

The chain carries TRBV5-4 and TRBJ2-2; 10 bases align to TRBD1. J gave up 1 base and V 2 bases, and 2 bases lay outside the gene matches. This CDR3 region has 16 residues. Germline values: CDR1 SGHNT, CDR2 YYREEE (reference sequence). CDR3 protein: CASSFRDRGNTGELFF. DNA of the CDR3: TGTGCCAGCAGCTTCCGGGACAGGGGGAACACCGGGGAGCTGTTTTTT.

The CDR3 loop is CASSGGAWTDTQYF. CDR3 nucleotides: TGTGCCAGCAGTGGGGGGGCTTGGACAGATACGCAGTATTTT. This chain links TRBV27 with TRBJ2-3; TRBD2 might be the D (7 bases). Germline CDR1 and CDR2: MNHEY and SMNVEV (reference sequence). The CDR3 extends over 14 amino acids. Trimming pared 5 bases from V and 3 bases from J, leaving 12 bases between.

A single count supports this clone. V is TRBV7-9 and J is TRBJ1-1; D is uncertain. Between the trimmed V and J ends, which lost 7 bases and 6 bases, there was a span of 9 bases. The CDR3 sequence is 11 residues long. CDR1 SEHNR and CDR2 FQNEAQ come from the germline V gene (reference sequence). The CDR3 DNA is TGTGCCAGCAACTCCCTCTCTGAAGCTTTCTTT. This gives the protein CASNSLSEAFF.

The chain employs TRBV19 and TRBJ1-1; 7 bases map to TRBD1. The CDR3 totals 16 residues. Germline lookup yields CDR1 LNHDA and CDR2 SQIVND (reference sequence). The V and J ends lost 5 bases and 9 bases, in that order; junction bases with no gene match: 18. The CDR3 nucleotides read TGTGCCAGTAGTCCCCTCCCGGGACAGACGACACCAAAAGCTTTCTTT. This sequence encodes CASSPLPGQTTPKAFF.

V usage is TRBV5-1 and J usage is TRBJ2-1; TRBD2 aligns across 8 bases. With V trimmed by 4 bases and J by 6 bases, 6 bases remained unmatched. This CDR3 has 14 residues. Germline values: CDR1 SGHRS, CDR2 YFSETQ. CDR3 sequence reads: CASSGGLDINEQFF. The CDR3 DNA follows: TGCGCCAGCAGCGGGGGACTAGATATCAATGAGCAGTTCTTC.

CDR3 coding DNA: TGTGCCAGCAGGGACAGGGCCTACGAGCAGTACTTC. Translating it yields CASRDRAYEQYF. The V call is TRBV6-1, the J call TRBJ2-7; TRBD1 aligns across 8 bases. The J segment lost 2 bases and the V segment lost 6 bases, leaving 0 bases of the junction unmatched. This CDR3 is built from 12 residues. Germline V gene data show CDR1 as MNHNS and CDR2 as SASEGT.

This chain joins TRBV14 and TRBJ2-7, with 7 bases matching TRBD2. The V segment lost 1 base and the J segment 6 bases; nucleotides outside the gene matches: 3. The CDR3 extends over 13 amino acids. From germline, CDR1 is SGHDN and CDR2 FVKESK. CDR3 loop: CASSQAASGEQYF. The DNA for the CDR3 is TGTGCCAGCAGCCAAGCGGCTAGCGGCGAGCAGTACTTC.

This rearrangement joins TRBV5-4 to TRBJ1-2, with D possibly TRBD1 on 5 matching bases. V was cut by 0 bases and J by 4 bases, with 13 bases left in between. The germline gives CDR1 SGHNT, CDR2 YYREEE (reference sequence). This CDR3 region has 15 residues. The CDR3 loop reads CASSLAGGLGYGYTF. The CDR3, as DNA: TGTGCCAGCAGCTTGGCCGGGGGGTTGGGCTATGGCTACACCTTC.